What follows describes a single TCR beta chain. At one boundary the junction diverges from the germline segment, which might be a read error. The source material, RNA transcripts, was used to amplify TCR beta CDR3 regions. During a first-round RT-PCR of the TCR CDR3, the HTBI primer set was used. TCRdb reanalysed the multiplex PCR reads using MiXCR and keeps one entry per CDR3 protein. This sample has about 380,000 distinct CDR3 sequences, with roughly 20% found just once. The data derive from a study of T cells in Graves' hyperthyroidism and ophthalmopathy. Study information: Peripheral blood was obtained at initial diagnosis, preceding any treatment.

Looked up from germline, CDR1 is LGHDT and CDR2 is YNNKEL (reference sequence). The CDR3 spans 17 residues. Clinical symptoms, serum thyroxine, TRAb, thyroid ultrasound and orbital computed tomography informed diagnoses. Sequencing input: blood. This TCR was sampled from a man in his late teens or twenties with Graves' ophthalmopathy. The gene calls are TRBV3-1 and TRBJ2-3; tentative D call: TRBD2 (6 bases). The CDR3 nucleotides read TGTGCCAGCAGCCAAGACATATGGCGGGGTAGCACAGAAACGCAGTATTTT. Translation: CASSQDIWRGSTETQYF.